The T cell receptor beta chain under discussion was sequenced for a study of regulatory T cells in long-lasting Graves disease. Study in general: For a period under 3 months, newly diagnosed Graves' patients had taken antithyroid drugs.

CDR3-region Arm-PCR and iRepertoire HTBI primers produced the TCR beta libraries. TCRdb analysed the multiplex PCR reads with MiXCR anew, one entry per CDR3 protein. There are approximately 310,000 distinct CDR3 sequences in the sample; 15% to 20% occur only once, and about 38% lies in the top ten. The CDR3 has 16 residues. Germline values: CDR1 SGHVS, CDR2 FNYEAQ. The trim removed 5 bases at V and 3 bases at J, leaving 5 bases unmatched. Time point given: newly diagnosed GD, antithyroid drugs for less than 3 months. PBMC RNA was the source of the TCR library. Study results and caveats: Compared with new cases, persistent Graves' patients showed reduced TCR diversity. New patients shared more than 750 public clonotypes, fewer than the approximately 2,700 shared by persistent patients. Samples came from peripheral blood alone, without thyroid tissue.

In this sample, this clonotype turned up many times. Its antigen is unidentified. The sequence derives from a female donor with Graves disease. Sequencing was performed on peripheral blood mononuclear cells (PBMCs), taken at new diagnosis, from a patient treated with antithyroid drugs. V gene TRBV7-6 combines with J gene TRBJ2-7; TRBD2 matches at 15 bases. As DNA, the CDR3 is TGTGCCAGCAGCGGCGGACTAGCGGGAGGGGTCTACGAGCAGTACTTC. It is translated as CASSGGLAGGVYEQYF.